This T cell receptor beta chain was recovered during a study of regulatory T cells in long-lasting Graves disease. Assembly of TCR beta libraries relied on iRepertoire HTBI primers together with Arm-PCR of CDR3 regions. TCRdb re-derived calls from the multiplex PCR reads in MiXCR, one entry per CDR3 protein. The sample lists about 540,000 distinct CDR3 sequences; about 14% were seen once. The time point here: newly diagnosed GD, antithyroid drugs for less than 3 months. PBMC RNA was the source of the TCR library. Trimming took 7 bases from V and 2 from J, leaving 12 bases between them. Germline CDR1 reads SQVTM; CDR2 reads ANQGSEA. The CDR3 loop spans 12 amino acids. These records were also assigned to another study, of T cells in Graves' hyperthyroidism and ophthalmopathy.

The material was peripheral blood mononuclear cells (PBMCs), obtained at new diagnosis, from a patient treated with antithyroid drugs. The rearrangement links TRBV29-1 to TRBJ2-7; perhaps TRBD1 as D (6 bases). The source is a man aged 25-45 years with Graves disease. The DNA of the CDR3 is TGCAGCGGTCGCACAGGGCCCTACGAGCAGTACTTC. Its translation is CSGRTGPYEQYF.